One and the same sample provided the 22 T cell receptor beta chains below, sequenced in a study of blood T cells in healthy people across ages (dated by TCRdb to the mid-2010s). Library generation was performed with 5' RACE. Data came from an Illumina HiSeq 2500. A second PCR of about 7 to 12 cycles was run with a J-beta primer mix and a sample-barcoded 5' primer. TCRdb reanalyzed the raw reads on its own, using fastp at Q25 for trimming and MiXCR for clone calling, and kept in-frame beta chains. Records with the same CDR3 protein are collapsed into one entry carrying the most frequent genes and DNA. The sample contains 550,000 to 600,000 distinct CDR3 sequences, approximately 25% of them found a single time. Of the sample, around 18% is held by the ten largest clones. Sequenced sample: blood. The receptors originated from a woman in her seventies in good health.

The J gene is TRBJ2-6, the V gene TRBV6-1, with 8 positions matching TRBD1. Trimming removed 7 bases from V and 1 base from J; junction bases left unmatched: 15. Germline V CDR1 and CDR2: MNHNS, SASEGT. This CDR3 is built from 19 residues. The CDR3 here is CASTTFGGQARSGANVLTF. DNA of the CDR3: TGTGCCAGCACCACCTTCGGGGGACAGGCTCGTTCTGGGGCCAACGTCCTGACTTTC.

This clonotype occurred many times. This chain joins TRBV29-1 and TRBJ2-7; weak D call: TRBD1 (5 bases). Germline CDR1 reads SQVTM; CDR2 reads ANQGSEA. CDR3 size: 11 residues. The V end was cut by 4 bases, the J end by 3 bases, with 7 bases between. In nucleotides, the CDR3 is TGCAGCGTTGGACAGAGCTACGAGCAGTACTTC. Protein sequence: CSVGQSYEQYF.

This clonotype has more than one count but fewer than ten. For the CDR3, the DNA is TGTGCCAGCAGCCCTACTGCGGGGGGCACGACTGAGCAGTTCTTC. Translation gives CASSPTAGGTTEQFF. The V call is TRBV3-1, the J call TRBJ2-1, with 8 bases lining up with TRBD2. J gave up 9 bases and V 4 bases, and 11 bases lay outside the gene matches. The CDR3 covers 15 residues. Germline values: CDR1 LGHDT, CDR2 YNNKEL (reference sequence).

This chain links TRBV12-3 or TRBV12-4 with TRBJ2-1; 7 bases are a match to TRBD1. The CDR3 runs to 15 residues. After removal of 4 bases from V and 7 bases from J, the junction contained 10 bases not matched to a gene. DNA for the CDR3: TGTGCCAGCAGTTCCCAGGGGGTAAGGGAGAATGAGCAGTTCTTC. Its protein is CASSSQGVRENEQFF.

This clonotype was picked up a small number of times. The V and J genes are TRBV4-2 and TRBJ2-3; D gene unclear. The CDR3 length is 13 residues. The germline CDR1 and CDR2 sequences are LGHNA and YNFKEQ. Between the trimmed V and J ends, which lost 2 bases and 3 bases, there was a span of 6 bases. The CDR3, as DNA: TGTGCCAGCAGCCAACAAACGACAGATACGCAGTATTTT. This sequence encodes CASSQQTTDTQYF.

This clonotype was detected a few times. The chain recombines TRBV11-2 with TRBJ1-3; unclear D gene. V lost 5 bases, J lost 0 bases, and 11 bases lay in between. The CDR3 extends over 15 amino acids. Germline values: CDR1 SGHAT, CDR2 FQNNGV. The CDR3 coding sequence is TGTGCCAGCAGCCAACCCCGGGGCTCTGGAAACACCATATATTTT. It specifies CASSQPRGSGNTIYF.

V gene TRBV9 combines with J gene TRBJ1-2; 7 bases are shared with TRBD1. The junction had 11 bases not matched to a gene; V was cut back by 2 bases and J by 7 bases. CDR1 is SGDLS, CDR2 YYNGEE, per germline. CDR3 length: 15 residues. CDR3 DNA: TGTGCCAGCAGCGTCACGACAGGGTATGAGTCTGGCTACACCTTC. This encodes CASSVTTGYESGYTF.

The chain links TRBV11-1 to TRBJ2-5; no firm D call. V dropped 6 bases and J dropped 5 bases, with 10 bases sitting between them. The CDR3 runs to 12 residues. Germline loops: CDR1 SGHAT, CDR2 FQDESV (reference sequence). CDR3 DNA sequence: TGTGCCAGCAGTTTCGTACGGGAGACCCAGTACTTC. Protein sequence: CASSFVRETQYF. Looking up the rest from reference TRBV11-1 and TRBJ2-5 gives the full variable domain: EAEVAQSPRYKITEKSQAVAFWCDPISGHATLYWYRQILGQGPELLVQFQDESVVDDSQLPKDRFSAERLKGVDSTLKIQPAELGDSAMYLCASSFVRETQYFGPGTRLLVL.

This clonotype has a handful of counts. This CDR3 reads CASSMGLAGGQPRETDTQYF. DNA for the CDR3: TGTGCCAGTAGTATGGGACTAGCGGGGGGACAGCCTCGGGAGACAGATACGCAGTATTTT. The rearrangement links TRBV19 to TRBJ2-3; 15 positions agree with TRBD2. J gave up 3 bases and V 3 bases, and 13 bases lay outside the gene matches. Per the germline V gene, CDR1 is LNHDA and CDR2 is SQIVND (reference sequence). The length of the CDR3 is 20 residues.

The chain recombines TRBV7-2 with TRBJ2-2; D perhaps matches TRBD1 (5 bases). V dropped 2 bases and J dropped 9 bases, with 7 bases sitting between them. This CDR3 has 12 residues. Germline assignment: CDR1 SGHTA and CDR2 FQGNSA. The CDR3 region has the DNA TGTGCCAGCAGCTTATTGGGGCGGGAGCTGTTTTTT. Amino acids: CASSLLGRELFF.

CDR3 sequence reads: CASSLGPSGNIQYF. The CDR3 DNA follows: TGTGCCAGCAGTTTGGGACCCTCTGGAAACATTCAGTACTTC. This chain joins TRBV12-3 or TRBV12-4 and TRBJ2-4; D possibly uses TRBD1 or TRBD2 (5 bases each). The CDR3 is 14 amino acids. Trimming took 3 bases from V and 6 from J, leaving 12 bases between them.

The chain recombines TRBV4-1 with TRBJ2-4; 7 bases are shared with TRBD1. In germline, CDR1 is MGHRA, CDR2 YSYEKL. There are 15 residues in the CDR3. V shed 2 bases and J 3 bases; nucleotides not matched to a gene: 4. The CDR3 loop reads CASSQRDRDKNIQYF. The CDR3 DNA follows: TGCGCCAGCAGCCAAAGAGACAGGGACAAAAACATTCAGTACTTC.

This clonotype was seen a few times. V usage is TRBV12-3 or TRBV12-4 and J usage is TRBJ2-5; TRBD1 might be the D (5 bases). The end of the DNA aligns better with TRBJ2-7, so the J call may be wrong. CDR3 length: 14 residues. CDR3 residues: CASSLAGQKYEQYF. The CDR3 DNA follows: TGTGCCAGCAGTTTAGCGGGGCAGAAGTACGAGCAGTACTTC.

This clonotype appeared a few times. The junction departs from the called germline gene at one end, perhaps through a read error. V and J are TRBV7-2 and TRBJ1-2; possible D gene TRBD1, 6 bases. Germline V lookup: CDR1 SGHTA, CDR2 FQGNSA. This CDR3 has 13 residues. CDR3 loop: CASSFTGYYGCTF. Written as DNA, the CDR3 is TGTGCCAGCAGCTTTACAGGGTACTATGGCTGCACCTTC.

The CDR3 spells CATSARWSTQYF. CDR3 DNA sequence: TGTGCCACCAGCGCCCGATGGAGTACGCAGTATTTT. The chain carries TRBV15 and TRBJ2-3, with D uncertain. V dropped 5 bases and J dropped 8 bases, with 11 bases sitting between them. The CDR3 is 12 residues long. Germline assignment: CDR1 LNHNV and CDR2 YYDKDF (reference sequence).

This clonotype occurred a few times. The chain recombines TRBV20-1 with TRBJ2-5; 11 bases fit TRBD2. The CDR3 length is 16 residues. Trimming cost V 6 bases and J 0 bases; bases outside gene matches: 9. Germline-derived CDR1 and CDR2 are DFQATT and SNEGSKA (reference sequence). This chain's CDR3 is CSAPRFSGGDQETQYF. In DNA form, the CDR3 reads TGCAGTGCCCCCAGATTTAGCGGGGGGGACCAAGAGACCCAGTACTTC.

This clonotype has just a few counts. The CDR3 spells CASRMRETQYF. CDR3 in DNA: TGTGCCAGCAGGATGCGGGAGACCCAGTACTTC. This rearrangement joins TRBV7-2 to TRBJ2-5; no clear D gene. The CDR3 has 11 amino acids. Trimming pared 6 bases from V and 5 bases from J, leaving 7 bases between. Germline V lookup: CDR1 SGHTA, CDR2 FQGNSA.

This chain links TRBV4-2 with TRBJ2-7, with TRBD2 matching 7 bases. Germline loops: CDR1 LGHNA, CDR2 YNFKEQ. CDR3 length: 14 residues. J was trimmed by 4 bases and V by 4 bases; bases with no gene match: 7. CDR3 residues: CASSRDYSLYEQYF. In nucleotides, the CDR3 is TGTGCCAGCAGCCGGGACTACTCTCTTTACGAGCAGTACTTC.

The genes are TRBV11-2 and TRBJ2-1, with D possibly matching TRBD2 (5 bases). The CDR3 sequence is 15 residues long. Trimming stripped 3 bases from V and 4 bases from J, with 13 bases between. Germline V gene sequence: CDR1 SGHAT, CDR2 FQNNGV. The CDR3 DNA follows: TGTGCCAGCAGCTTGGCGGGCTATCCTTACAATGAGCAGTTCTTC. As protein: CASSLAGYPYNEQFF.

Comments on this clonotype: One end of the junction does not line up with germline, which may come from a read error. The chain joins TRBV5-1 to TRBJ1-4; 7 bases map to TRBD1. In germline, CDR1 is SGHRS, CDR2 YFSETQ. This CDR3 contains 14 residues. In DNA form, the CDR3 reads TGCGCTAGCAGCCAAGGGGACAGTCGTTGGAAACTGTTTTTT. The encoded protein is CASSQGDSRWKLFF.

This clonotype has a handful of counts. The chain combines TRBV6-6 with TRBJ1-2; D is possibly TRBD1 (6 bases). V was pared by 6 bases and J by 8 bases, with 19 bases between. Germline CDR1 is MNHNY and CDR2 is SVGAGI (reference sequence). This CDR3 has 14 residues. The CDR3 DNA reads TGTGCCAGCAGACAGGGTCAGGAATCGGGAGGCTACACCTTC. Protein product: CASRQGQESGGYTF.

V gene TRBV20-1 combines with J gene TRBJ1-2, with 7 bases that match TRBD1. V shed 5 bases, J shed 5 bases, and the junction held 11 bases outside the gene matches. CDR1 is DFQATT and CDR2 is SNEGSKA in the germline V gene (reference sequence). The CDR3 consists of 14 residues. CDR3 DNA sequence: TGCAGTGCTCCCCTCGCAGGGGGGGATTATGGCTACACCTTC. The encoded protein is CSAPLAGGDYGYTF.